One and the same sample provided the 23 T cell receptor beta chains below, sequenced in a study of cytomegalovirus exposure and HLA in healthy donors. 13 Jbeta primers and 60 Vbeta primers were used for the PCR. The table came from immunoSEQ multiplex PCR; TCRdb's copy has only in-frame clones and leaves some out. The specimen's table records under 200,000 clones. Sequences were obtained from PBMCs. These receptors all stem from a woman aged 18-29 years in good health and CMV-seropositive.

CDR3 nucleotides: TGCGCCAGCAGCCACGGGACAAACGGCTACACCTTC. It specifies CASSHGTNGYTF. The chain combines TRBV5-1 with TRBJ1-2; D may be TRBD1 (6 bases). Germline V gene data show CDR1 as SGHRS and CDR2 as YFSETQ. V lost 4 bases and J 8 bases, leaving 12 bases between the germline ends. The CDR3 loop spans 12 amino acids. The whole variable domain, remainder taken from reference TRBV5-1 and TRBJ1-2, is KAGVTQTPRYLIKTRGQQVTLSCSPISGHRSVSWYQQTPGQGLQFLFEYFSETQRNKGNFPGRFSGRQFSNSRSEMNVSTLELGDSALYLCASSHGTNGYTFGSGTRLTVV.

V is TRBV6-7 and J is TRBJ2-3, with 8 bases matching TRBD2. TRBV6-7 falls under the ORF class, with uncertain function. J gave up 4 bases and V 2 bases, and 8 bases lay outside the gene matches. The CDR3 is made up of 16 amino acids. The CDR3 here is CASSYGKAGGSDTQYF. The CDR3 DNA follows: TGTGCCAGCAGTTACGGCAAGGCGGGGGGATCAGATACGCAGTATTTT.

The chain has TRBV2 and TRBJ1-1; D gene ambiguous. CDR1 and CDR2 from the germline V gene are SNHLY and FYNNEI. The CDR3 is 12 residues long. The V gene lost 8 bases and the J gene lost 5 bases, with 12 bases spanning the gap. CDR3 protein: CASSDRWTEAFF. DNA for the CDR3: TGTGCCAGCTCAGATCGTTGGACTGAAGCTTTCTTT.

The rearrangement uses TRBV27 and TRBJ1-2; the D is unclear. In germline, CDR1 is MNHEY, CDR2 SMNVEV (reference sequence). The CDR3 totals 13 residues. Trimming stripped 4 bases from V and 5 bases from J, with 11 bases between. The CDR3, as DNA: TGTGCCAGCAGTTCCCGAGCCGGGTATGGCTACACCTTC. Translating gives CASSSRAGYGYTF.

The chain carries TRBV6-6 and TRBJ2-1; 7 bases map to TRBD2. With V trimmed by 5 bases and J by 6 bases, 4 bases remained unmatched. The germline CDR1 and CDR2 sequences are MNHNY and SVGAGI (reference sequence). The CDR3 extends over 13 amino acids. CDR3 coding DNA: TGTGCCAGCAGTCCAGGACTAGTCAATGAGCAGTTCTTC. Amino acid sequence: CASSPGLVNEQFF.

The chain has TRBV30 and TRBJ2-2, with D tentatively TRBD1 (5 bases). Trimming pared 0 bases from V and 6 bases from J, leaving 14 bases between. The CDR3 extends over 15 amino acids. Germline V gene sequence: CDR1 GTSNPN, CDR2 SVGIG (reference sequence). CDR3 DNA: TGTGCCTGGAGTGTTCGACAGTTACACGCCGGGGAGCTGTTTTTT. It codes for CAWSVRQLHAGELFF.

The chain joins TRBV27 to TRBJ2-5; unclear D gene. There are 14 residues in the CDR3. Germline CDR1 and CDR2: MNHEY and SMNVEV (reference sequence). With 3 bases removed from V and 8 bases from J, the gap between germline ends came to 16 bases. The CDR3 protein is CASSLTYYQGTQYF. Written as DNA, the CDR3 is TGTGCCAGCAGTTTGACTTACTACCAAGGAACCCAGTACTTC.

The chain joins TRBV18 to TRBJ2-7; 7 nucleotides line up with TRBD1. Germline V lookup: CDR1 KGHSH, CDR2 LQKENI. The V segment lost 3 bases and the J segment 3 bases; nucleotides outside the gene matches: 2. The CDR3 is made up of 13 amino acids. CDR3: CASSPGQSYEQYF. CDR3 bases: TGTGCCAGCTCACCGGGACAGAGCTACGAGCAGTACTTC.

The V call is TRBV19, the J call TRBJ2-5, with D possibly matching TRBD2 (5 bases). This CDR3 has 14 amino acids. V was shortened by 2 bases and J by 4 bases, with 11 bases between the two germline ends. Germline-derived CDR1 and CDR2 are LNHDA and SQIVND (reference sequence). CDR3 in DNA: TGTGCCAGTAGTATATCTGGCCGGGGAGAGACCCAGTACTTC. It codes for CASSISGRGETQYF.

With respect to this clone: The sample holds other DNA sequences that translate to the same CDR3. The CDR3 region is CAWSRGYEQYF. As DNA, the CDR3 is TGTGCCTGGAGTAGGGGCTACGAGCAGTACTTC. The chain is built from TRBV30 and TRBJ2-7, with TRBD1 as a possible D gene (5 bases). CDR1 is GTSNPN, CDR2 SVGIG, per germline (reference sequence). The V end lost 2 bases, the J end lost 3 bases, and 5 bases lay between the germline ends. The CDR3 spans 11 residues.

Here the CDR3 reads CASSLARGGGTDTQYF. Written as DNA, the CDR3 is TGTGCCAGCAGCTTAGCGCGAGGCGGGGGCACAGATACGCAGTATTTT. The V call is TRBV7-8, the J call TRBJ2-3, with a possible D match to TRBD2 (6 bases). V was cut by 0 bases and J by 1 base, with 11 bases left in between. In germline, CDR1 is SGHVS, CDR2 FQNEAQ. The CDR3 has 16 residues.

V gene TRBV5-1 combines with J gene TRBJ2-7, with 12 bases aligning to TRBD2. The CDR3 has 14 amino acids. V dropped 8 bases and J dropped 6; count of bases not matched to a gene: 9. The germline V gene has CDR1 SGHRS and CDR2 YFSETQ. The CDR3 loop is CASMRLAGVSEQYF. The CDR3 region has the DNA TGCGCCAGTATGCGACTAGCGGGAGTTTCCGAGCAGTACTTC.

The rearrangement uses TRBV14 and TRBJ1-6, with a possible D match to TRBD1 (6 bases). The CDR3 extends over 14 amino acids. Germline V CDR1 and CDR2: SGHDN, FVKESK. Between the trimmed V and J ends, which lost 6 bases and 8 bases, there was a span of 14 bases. For the CDR3, the DNA is TGTGCCAGCAGAGGATCAACAGGGTATTCACCCCTCCACTTT. This gives the protein CASRGSTGYSPLHF.

V usage is TRBV5-4 and J usage is TRBJ1-1; D not certain. The CDR3 is 14 residues long. The germline V and J ends were trimmed by 3 bases and 7 bases, with 16 bases remaining between them. Germline CDR1 SGHNT, CDR2 YYREEE (reference sequence). CDR3 sequence: CASSSAGPGSEAFF. The CDR3 DNA reads as TGTGCCAGCAGCTCCGCCGGTCCGGGGAGTGAAGCTTTCTTT. Based on the CDR3 plus reference TRBV5-4 and TRBJ1-1, the full variable domain is ETGVTQSPTHLIKTRGQQVTLRCSSQSGHNTVSWYQQALGQGPQFIFQYYREEENGRGNFPPRFSGLQFPNYSSELNVNALELDDSALYLCASSSAGPGSEAFFGQGTRLTVV.

This chain connects TRBV19 to TRBJ2-7, with 9 positions matching TRBD1. CDR3 length equals 14 residues. CDR1 and CDR2 from the germline V gene are LNHDA and SQIVND (reference sequence). V lost 10 bases to trimming and J lost 0 bases; unmatched junction nucleotides: 7. The CDR3: CATRQGGSSYEQYF. The CDR3 DNA sequence: TGTGCCACCCGACAGGGGGGTAGCTCCTACGAGCAGTACTTC.

The chain is built from TRBV6-1 and TRBJ2-6, with D perhaps matching TRBD1 (6 bases). Germline V CDR1 and CDR2: MNHNS, SASEGT. Trimming took 4 bases from V and 2 from J, leaving 15 bases between them. The CDR3 extends over 17 amino acids. CDR3 protein: CASSGTASSAGANVLTF. In nucleotides, the CDR3 is TGTGCCAGCAGTGGGACAGCCAGCTCCGCTGGGGCCAACGTCCTGACTTTC.

The chain combines TRBV6-4 with TRBJ1-2, with D unclear. The germline gives CDR1 MRHNA, CDR2 SNTAGT. CDR3 size: 14 residues. V was cut by 0 bases and J by 6 bases, with 11 bases left in between. The chain's CDR3 is CASSDSWQDDGYTF. Written as DNA, the CDR3 is TGTGCCAGCAGTGACTCGTGGCAGGATGATGGCTACACCTTC.

On this clone itself: Other nucleotide sequences from this sample produce the same CDR3. This chain links TRBV5-1 with TRBJ2-5; 11 bases line up with TRBD2. V lost 0 bases and J lost 4; bases outside the gene matches: 2. This CDR3 is 15 amino acids long. In germline, CDR1 is SGHRS, CDR2 YFSETQ. The DNA of the CDR3 is TGCGCCAGCAGCTTGGGGCTAGCGGGGGGAGAGACCCAGTACTTC. Translated, it gives CASSLGLAGGETQYF.

This CDR3 is CASSVTGEDTEAFF. CDR3 bases: TGTGCCAGCAGCGTGACAGGGGAGGACACTGAAGCTTTCTTT. V usage is TRBV9 and J usage is TRBJ1-1; 8 bases are shared with TRBD1. This CDR3 has 14 residues. V shed 2 bases and J 3 bases; nucleotides not matched to a gene: 3. Germline values: CDR1 SGDLS, CDR2 YYNGEE.

The rearrangement uses TRBV5-5 and TRBJ2-3; no firm D call. The CDR3 covers 14 residues. V lost 0 bases, J lost 2 bases, and 7 bases lay in between. Germline V gives CDR1 SGHKS, CDR2 YYEKEE (reference sequence). The CDR3 loop is CASSLVFYTDTQYF. CDR3 DNA sequence: TGTGCCAGCAGCTTGGTTTTTTACACAGATACGCAGTATTTT.

CDR3 in amino acids: CASSPRQGPPYGYTF. CDR3 nucleotide sequence: TGTGCCAGCAGCCCTCGACAGGGGCCGCCGTATGGCTACACCTTC. V is TRBV7-9 and J is TRBJ1-2; TRBD1 aligns across 8 bases. The length of the CDR3 is 15 residues. Germline V gene sequence: CDR1 SEHNR, CDR2 FQNEAQ (reference sequence). The junction had 10 bases not matched to a gene; V was cut back by 5 bases and J by 5 bases.

V gene TRBV7-2 combines with J gene TRBJ1-4; D gene uncertain. CDR1 is SGHTA, CDR2 FQGNSA, per germline. The CDR3 runs 14 residues. The V gene lost 2 bases and the J gene lost 5 bases, with 9 bases spanning the gap. The CDR3 bases are TGTGCCAGCAGCTTAACCAGAAACAATGAAAAACTGTTTTTT. This codes for CASSLTRNNEKLFF.

The J gene is TRBJ2-2, the V gene TRBV4-3; 9 nucleotides agree with TRBD2. The J segment lost 6 bases and the V segment lost 0 bases, leaving 11 bases of the junction unmatched. CDR3 length: 18 residues. CDR1 is LGHNA, CDR2 YSLEER, per germline. In DNA, the CDR3 is TGCGCCAGCAGCCAAGACGGGGCTAGCGGGGTCTTACCCGGGGAGCTGTTTTTT. It is translated as CASSQDGASGVLPGELFF.